The sequence of this T cell receptor beta chain was determined in a study of CD8 T cells in Susac syndrome. In this sample, this clonotype turned up once. The authors carried out high-throughput sequencing of TCR beta. They applied it to CD8+ and CD4+ T cells obtained from blood. Roughly 0.45 to 1 ug RNA was reverse transcribed with random hexamers. Amplification of TCR beta CDR3 spanned 54 Vbeta and 13 Jbeta via immunoSEQ multiplex PCR. Each CDR3 protein gets one entry after TCRdb re-called the immunoSEQ multiplex PCR reads with MiXCR. The sample has roughly 200,000 distinct CDR3 sequences, approximately 95% seen once. Looked up from germline, CDR1 is MNHEY and CDR2 is SMNVEV (reference sequence). The germline V and J ends were trimmed by 2 bases and 8 bases, with 17 bases remaining between them. CDR3 length equals 15 residues.

Material: CD4+ T cells from PBMCs. The chain couples TRBV27 to TRBJ2-3; the D gene could be TRBD1 or TRBD2 (6 bases each). This receptor was taken from a human donor with multiple sclerosis. CDR3 coding DNA: TGTGCCAGCAGTTTAGCCCGCTGGGGGGCTGGTACGCAGTATTTT. This gives the protein CASSLARWGAGTQYF.